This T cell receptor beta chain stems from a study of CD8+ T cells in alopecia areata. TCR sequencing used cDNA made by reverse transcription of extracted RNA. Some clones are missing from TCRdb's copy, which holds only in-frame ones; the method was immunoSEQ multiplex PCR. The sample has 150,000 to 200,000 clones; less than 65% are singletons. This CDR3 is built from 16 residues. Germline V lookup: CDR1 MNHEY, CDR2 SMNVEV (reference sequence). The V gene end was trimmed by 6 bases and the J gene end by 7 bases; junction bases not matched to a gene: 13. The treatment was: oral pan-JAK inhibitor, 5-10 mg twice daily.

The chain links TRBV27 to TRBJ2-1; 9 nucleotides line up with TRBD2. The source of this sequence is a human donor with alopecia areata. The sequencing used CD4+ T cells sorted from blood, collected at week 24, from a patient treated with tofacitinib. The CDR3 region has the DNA TGTGCCAGCAGCGCTTGGCGGGGGGGGGCTCAAAATGAGCAGTTCTTC. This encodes CASSAWRGGAQNEQFF.